Listed below are T cell receptor beta chains from one sample, sequenced in a study of cytomegalovirus exposure and HLA in healthy donors. Sequenced by immunoSEQ multiplex PCR; TCRdb stores in-frame clones only, minus some. This sample yields 130,000 or so clones, of which 60% to 80% are seen a single time; around 3.2% belongs to the top ten. The sample taken for sequencing was PBMCs. All receptors come from a man between 35 and 55 years old in good health and CMV-seronegative. The CDR3 runs from the conserved cysteine through the conserved F or W. The D gene is left open where the match is weak. Not every row has a clone size; where given, it reads once, few, many or a size class.

few	TRBV6-5	TRBJ2-2	TRBD2	TGTGCCAGCAGTTATTGGAGCGGGGGGAGTACCGGGGAGCTGTTTTTT	CASSYWSGGSTGELFF
NA	TRBV5-1	TRBJ2-7	TRBD1	TGCGCCAGCAGCTTATCCCCCGGGACAGGGTTCTACGAGCAGTACTTC	CASSLSPGTGFYEQYF
NA	TRBV5-1	TRBJ2-5	TRBD1	TGCGCCAGCAGCCTGACAGGGGGGAAAGAGACCCAGTACTTC	CASSLTGGKETQYF
once	TRBV4-2	TRBJ2-7	NA	TGTGCCAGCAGCGCCAGGGGAAGCTACGAGCAGTACTTC	CASSARGSYEQYF
NA	TRBV27	TRBJ1-1	TRBD1	TGTGCCAGCAGTACCTCGACAGGGCCAAGGGCTTTCTTT	CASSTSTGPRAFF
NA	TRBV14	TRBJ2-1	NA	TGTGCCAGCAGCTCTAGCGCTATCGGCGGGGAGCAGTTCTTC	CASSSSAIGGEQFF
NA	TRBV5-4	TRBJ1-1	NA	TGTGCCAGCAGCCCGAGACAGGTGGGTGAAGCTTTCTTT	CASSPRQVGEAFF
NA	TRBV5-6	TRBJ1-3	NA	TGTGCCAGCAGCGAGAGGAGGGACCTCTCTGGAAACACCATATATTTT	CASSERRDLSGNTIYF
NA	TRBV7-8	TRBJ1-4	NA	TGTGCCAGCAGCTTATTACCACAGGGTATCGCGCGTGATAATGAAAAACTGTTTTTT	CASSLLPQGIARDNEKLFF
NA	TRBV4-1	TRBJ2-3	TRBD1	TGCGCCAGCAGCCCCAGGGGGCCAGATACGCAGTATTTT	CASSPRGPDTQYF
NA	TRBV2	TRBJ1-1	TRBD1	TGTGCCAGCAGGGGGACAGGGTCAGGTTTTGCTTTCTTT	CASRGTGSGFAFF
NA	TRBV10-3	TRBJ2-1	TRBD1	TGTGCCATCAGTGAGTTAGGGACAGCAGATGAGCAGTTCTTC	CAISELGTADEQFF
once	TRBV9	TRBJ1-2	TRBD1	TGTGCCAGCAGCGGACCAGGGGGCGCGGGCTATGGCTACACCTTC	CASSGPGGAGYGYTF
NA	TRBV11-3	TRBJ2-5	NA	TGTGCCAGCAGCTTTGCGGCGGAGGAGACCCAGTACTTC	CASSFAAEETQYF
NA	TRBV19	TRBJ2-7	NA	TGTGCCAGTAGTATACTTGACAGATCCTACGAGCAGTACTTC	CASSILDRSYEQYF
NA	TRBV9	TRBJ2-1	TRBD1	TGTGCCAGCAGCGTAGGACAGGGGAGCTCCAATGAGCAGTTCTTC	CASSVGQGSSNEQFF
once	TRBV7-2	TRBJ2-1	TRBD2	TGTGCCAGCAGCTTTAGCGGGAGCTCCTACAATGAGCAGTTCTTC	CASSFSGSSYNEQFF
once	TRBV11-2	TRBJ1-6	NA	TGTGCCAGCAGCTTAGATCTTACGGGGGTCCTACGTAATTCACCCCTCCACTTT	CASSLDLTGVLRNSPLHF
NA	TRBV5-1	TRBJ2-1	TRBD1	TGCGCCAGCAGCCCGGGACAGGCCAACAATGAGCAGTTCTTC	CASSPGQANNEQFF
NA	TRBV5-6	TRBJ2-7	NA	TGTGCCACCTCCGGAGGTCCTTCCTACGAGCAGTACTTC	CATSGGPSYEQYF
NA	TRBV27	TRBJ2-2	NA	TGTGCCAGCAGTATAAGGGGGACGAACACCGGGGAGCTGTTTTTT	CASSIRGTNTGELFF
NA	TRBV28	TRBJ2-7	TRBD1	TGTGCCAGCAGTTTCGGGACAGGTCTCCTCGAGCAGTACTTC	CASSFGTGLLEQYF
NA	TRBV4-3	TRBJ2-2	TRBD1	TGCGCCAGCAGCCTAAACAGGGGTCAAGCCGGGGAGCTGTTTTTT	CASSLNRGQAGELFF
few	TRBV30	TRBJ1-2	NA	TGTGCCTGGAGGGGGGCAAACAACTATGGCTACACCTTC	CAWRGANNYGYTF
NA	TRBV7-2	TRBJ1-1	NA	TGTGCCAGCAGCTACCGGGGGAACACTGAAGCTTTCTTT	CASSYRGNTEAFF
once	TRBV13	TRBJ2-1	NA	TGTGCCAGCAGCCAAGATTCGGGGGAGAGCTACAATGAGCAGTTCTTC	CASSQDSGESYNEQFF
NA	TRBV4-1	TRBJ1-2	NA	TGCGCCAGCAGCCAAGTGTTACAGGATCTGATCTATGGCTACACCTTC	CASSQVLQDLIYGYTF
NA	TRBV7-3	TRBJ2-2	TRBD2	TGTGCCAGCAGCTTAACACACCGGCGGGGGGGCCCCGGGGAGCTGTTTTTT	CASSLTHRRGGPGELFF
NA	TRBV25-1	TRBJ1-1	NA	TGTGCCAGCAGTGTGGCGGCCTACCAGGGAGCTTTCTTT	CASSVAAYQGAFF